Presented here are 25 T cell receptor beta chains from one specimen sequenced in a study of shared clonotypes between healthy human individuals. Libraries were prepared by immunoSEQ multiplex PCR; TCRdb keeps only in-frame clonotypes and omits some of them. Of some 200,000 clones in the sample, 65% were seen once. Sequences were obtained from memory CD4+ T cells sorted from blood. Described subset: CD45RA-negative fraction. The source of these receptors is a man aged 25 to 40 in good health.

This clone was observed once. V is TRBV29-1 and J is TRBJ2-1, with 10 bases that match TRBD2. The trim removed 7 bases at V and 5 bases at J, leaving 8 bases unmatched. Per germline, CDR1 SQVTM and CDR2 ANQGSEA. This CDR3 contains 14 residues. CDR3 in DNA: TGCAGCGCCTTCAATCTAGCGGGAGACAATGAGCAGTTCTTC. It codes for CSAFNLAGDNEQFF.

The rearrangement uses TRBV6-5 and TRBJ2-3, with D possibly TRBD2 on 5 matching bases. Germline CDR1 MNHEY, CDR2 SVGAGI. V was trimmed by 5 bases and J by 3 bases, leaving 12 bases between them. The length of the CDR3 is 14 residues. CDR3 loop: CASSARESTDTQYF. CDR3 bases: TGTGCCAGCAGTGCCCGGGAAAGTACAGATACGCAGTATTTT.

The chain carries TRBV11-3 and TRBJ2-7, with 7 bases lining up with TRBD2. Germline CDR1 SGHNT, CDR2 YENEEA. The CDR3 is 17 amino acids. With V trimmed by 5 bases and J by 1 base, 14 bases remained unmatched. CDR3 residues: CASSGEGKRAVSYEQYF. The CDR3 DNA sequence: TGTGCCAGCAGCGGGGAGGGGAAGCGGGCCGTTTCCTACGAGCAGTACTTC. The variable domain in full, with the rest retrieved from reference TRBV11-3 and TRBJ2-7, is EAGVVQSPRYKIIEKKQPVAFWCNPISGHNTLYWYLQNLGQGPELLIRYENEEAVDDSQLPKDRFSAERLKGVDSTLKIQPAELGDSAVYLCASSGEGKRAVSYEQYFGPGTRLTVT.

This clone has more than one count but fewer than ten. The rearrangement joins TRBV2 to TRBJ2-2; TRBD2 agrees at 9 bases. The CDR3 consists of 13 residues. Germline V CDR1 and CDR2: SNHLY, FYNNEI. V shed 8 bases, J shed 6 bases, and the junction held 4 bases outside the gene matches. This CDR3 reads CASARLAAGELFF. For the CDR3, the DNA is TGTGCCAGCGCTCGACTAGCGGCCGGGGAGCTGTTTTTT.

V usage is TRBV5-1 and J usage is TRBJ2-5, with D perhaps matching TRBD2 (6 bases). Trimming took 4 bases from V and 4 from J, leaving 11 bases between them. Germline V gene data show CDR1 as SGHRS and CDR2 as YFSETQ. The CDR3 extends over 13 amino acids. DNA for the CDR3: TGCGCCAGCAGCGGTGCGGGGCGAGAGACCCAGTACTTC. It encodes CASSGAGRETQYF. The full variable domain, completed using reference TRBV5-1 and TRBJ2-5, is KAGVTQTPRYLIKTRGQQVTLSCSPISGHRSVSWYQQTPGQGLQFLFEYFSETQRNKGNFPGRFSGRQFSNSRSEMNVSTLELGDSALYLCASSGAGRETQYFGPGTRLLVL.

Concerning this clone: In the same sample, other DNA sequences code for this CDR3. V gene TRBV6-4 combines with J gene TRBJ2-1, with TRBD2 matching 14 bases. The CDR3 covers 16 residues. CDR1 MRHNA and CDR2 SNTAGT come from the germline V gene. The V gene end was trimmed by 3 bases and the J gene end by 6 bases; junction bases not matched to a gene: 4. CDR3 in amino acids: CASSEGLAGAGNEQFF. The CDR3 DNA reads TGTGCCAGCAGTGAGGGACTAGCGGGAGCCGGCAATGAGCAGTTCTTC.

CDR3 protein: CASSLRGGEKLFF. Written as DNA, the CDR3 is TGTGCCAGCAGCCTGAGGGGAGGTGAAAAACTGTTTTTT. V is TRBV7-9 and J is TRBJ1-4; TRBD1 is a possible D gene (5 bases). Trimming removed 5 bases from V and 7 bases from J, with 11 bases in between. In germline, CDR1 is SEHNR, CDR2 FQNEAQ (reference sequence). CDR3 length: 13 amino acids.

The V and J genes are TRBV5-5 and TRBJ2-1, with D hard to call. Deletions cut 0 bases from V and 6 bases from J, with 13 bases between. Germline V lookup: CDR1 SGHKS, CDR2 YYEKEE (reference sequence). CDR3 size: 15 residues. DNA for the CDR3: TGTGCCAGCAGCTTGGACTCCTTTAGGACCAATGAGCAGTTCTTC. Encoded protein: CASSLDSFRTNEQFF. Combining the CDR3 with reference TRBV5-5 and TRBJ2-1 gives the whole variable domain DAGVTQSPTHLIKTRGQQVTLRCSPISGHKSVSWYQQVLGQGPQFIFQYYEKEERGRGNFPDRFSARQFPNYSSELNVNALLLGDSALYLCASSLDSFRTNEQFFGPGTRLTVL.

This clone was detected only once. The rearrangement links TRBV28 to TRBJ1-1; 7 positions agree with TRBD1. V was clipped by 5 bases and J by 5 bases; unmatched bases: 8. The germline V gene has CDR1 MDHEN and CDR2 SYDVKM. The CDR3 loop spans 14 amino acids. The chain's CDR3 is CASSPNRGGTEAFF. CDR3 sequence (DNA): TGTGCCAGCAGTCCGAACAGGGGAGGGACTGAAGCTTTCTTT. Full variable domain (remainder filled in from reference TRBV28 and TRBJ1-1): DVKVTQSSRYLVKRTGEKVFLECVQDMDHENMFWYRQDPGLGLRLIYFSYDVKMKEKGDIPEGYSVSREKKERFSLILESASTNQTSMYLCASSPNRGGTEAFFGQGTRLTVV.

This clone was seen ten or more times. The sample holds other DNA sequences that translate to the same CDR3. The chain carries TRBV5-1 and TRBJ2-2; the D gene is possibly TRBD2 (5 bases). With 3 bases removed from V and 5 bases from J, the gap between germline ends came to 14 bases. The V gene's germline CDR1 is SGHRS and CDR2 YFSETQ. This CDR3 contains 15 residues. The CDR3 reads CASSSGGSRTGELFF. The CDR3 DNA reads as TGCGCCAGCAGCTCGGGTGGGAGCCGAACCGGGGAGCTGTTTTTT.

The CDR3: CSVAREPIDEQFF. The CDR3 DNA is TGCAGCGTTGCGCGGGAGCCTATAGATGAGCAGTTCTTC. The J gene is TRBJ2-1, the V gene TRBV29-1, with TRBD2 matching 7 bases. Trimming cost V 4 bases and J 8 bases; bases outside gene matches: 8. Per the germline V gene, CDR1 is SQVTM and CDR2 is ANQGSEA. The CDR3 loop spans 13 amino acids.

The genes are TRBV18 and TRBJ2-2; no clear D gene. This CDR3 is 15 amino acids long. Trimming removed 2 bases at V and 5 bases at J, with 12 bases between. Germline V CDR1 and CDR2: KGHSH, LQKENI. CDR3 DNA: TGTGCCAGCTCACCAATCGGGTCAGAGACCGGGGAGCTGTTTTTT. Its translation: CASSPIGSETGELFF. Looking up the rest from reference TRBV18 and TRBJ2-2 gives the full variable domain: NAGVMQNPRHLVRRRGQEARLRCSPMKGHSHVYWYRQLPEEGLKFMVYLQKENIIDESGMPKERFSAEFPKEGPSILRIQQVVRGDSAAYFCASSPIGSETGELFFGEGSRLTVL.

The gene calls are TRBV6-1 and TRBJ2-1, with no clear D. Germline values: CDR1 MNHNS, CDR2 SASEGT. CDR3 size: 14 residues. The V end was cut by 5 bases, the J end by 9 bases, with 17 bases between. The CDR3 coding sequence is TGTGCCAGCAGTCCAAACAGATTGGCGACTGAGCAGTTCTTC. This translates into CASSPNRLATEQFF.

This clone was found a few times. This sequence joins TRBV5-4 and TRBJ1-2, with 7 bases aligning to TRBD1. This CDR3 contains 17 residues. The germline gives CDR1 SGHNT, CDR2 YYREEE (reference sequence). V dropped 4 bases and J dropped 3; count of bases not matched to a gene: 15. For the CDR3, the DNA is TGTGCCAGCAGCCCCGGAGGACTCGCAGGGGGATACTATGGCTACACCTTC. It codes for CASSPGGLAGGYYGYTF.

The gene calls are TRBV2 and TRBJ1-1, with D perhaps TRBD1 (6 bases). The germline V gene has CDR1 SNHLY and CDR2 FYNNEI. The CDR3 spans 15 residues. The V end was cut by 7 bases, the J end by 3 bases, with 18 bases between. The CDR3 sequence is CASTQRGGLDTEAFF. Written as DNA, the CDR3 is TGTGCCAGCACCCAGAGGGGGGGGTTGGACACTGAAGCTTTCTTT.

The chain combines TRBV7-2 with TRBJ1-5, with no clear D. The CDR3 runs 13 residues. Germline CDR1 is SGHTA and CDR2 is FQGNSA. Trimming took 1 base from V and 7 from J, leaving 8 bases between them. CDR3 in DNA: TGTGCCAGCAGCTTAGTTGGCAGGCAGCCCCAGCATTTT. It translates to CASSLVGRQPQHF. Full variable domain (missing parts from reference TRBV7-2 and TRBJ1-5): GAGVSQSPSNKVTEKGKDVELRCDPISGHTALYWYRQSLGQGLEFLIYFQGNSAPDKSGLPSDRFSAERTGGSVSTLTIQRTQQEDSAVYLCASSLVGRQPQHFGDGTRLSIL.

This chain uses TRBV28 with TRBJ2-7, with 9 bases matching TRBD2. V dropped 5 bases and J dropped 3; count of bases not matched to a gene: 8. The germline V gene has CDR1 MDHEN and CDR2 SYDVKM. The CDR3 is made up of 15 amino acids. Here the CDR3 reads CASSLLAGRNYEQYF. The CDR3 DNA reads TGTGCCAGCAGTCTTCTAGCGGGGAGAAACTACGAGCAGTACTTC.

On this clone itself: One junction end does not reproduce the germline sequence, and a read error may be involved. The chain couples TRBV7-9 to TRBJ1-2; D is ambiguous. CDR3 length: 11 residues. Germline assignment: CDR1 SEHNR and CDR2 FQNEAQ (reference sequence). Here the CDR3 reads CASSLGGDANF. CDR3 in DNA: TGTGCCAGCAGCTTAGGGGGAGACGCCAATTTC.

This clone turned up a few times. The CDR3 reads CASSDSGKNTEAFF. The CDR3 nucleotides read TGTGCCAGCAGTGATTCAGGGAAAAACACTGAAGCTTTCTTT. This chain joins TRBV2 and TRBJ1-1; D is possibly TRBD1 (5 bases). Trimming removed 3 bases from V and 2 bases from J, with 10 bases in between. Germline lookup yields CDR1 SNHLY and CDR2 FYNNEI. CDR3 size: 14 residues.

As regards this clone: This sequence may be a read error, since a much larger clone differs from it by one base. The chain links TRBV4-1 to TRBJ2-3; 8 positions agree with TRBD2. Germline lookup yields CDR1 MGHRA and CDR2 YSYEKL. The CDR3 runs 18 residues. CDR3 region: CANSRGTSIRASTDTQYF. In DNA, the CDR3 is TGCGCCAACAGCCGCGGGACTAGTATTCGGGCTAGCACAGATACGCAGTATTTT.

The J gene is TRBJ1-2, the V gene TRBV28; TRBD1 might be the D (6 bases). The CDR3 runs to 14 residues. Germline assignment: CDR1 MDHEN and CDR2 SYDVKM. Trimming pared 6 bases from V and 7 bases from J, leaving 18 bases between. The DNA for the CDR3 is TGTGCCAGCAGCCCCCTGGGAGGGGGTCTTGGCTACACCTTC. This gives the protein CASSPLGGGLGYTF.

This chain connects TRBV5-1 to TRBJ2-2; D gene unclear. Trimming shortened V by 4 bases and J by 0 bases, and 7 bases separated the two germline ends. The germline V gene encodes CDR1 SGHRS and CDR2 YFSETQ. The CDR3 covers 14 residues. The CDR3 region is CASSQDPNTGELFF. DNA for the CDR3: TGCGCCAGCAGCCAGGACCCGAACACCGGGGAGCTGTTTTTT.

The V and J genes are TRBV7-9 and TRBJ2-1; 11 nucleotides agree with TRBD2. The CDR3 length is 18 residues. Germline loops: CDR1 SEHNR, CDR2 FQNEAQ (reference sequence). The junction had 9 bases not matched to a gene; V was cut back by 5 bases and J by 0 bases. The CDR3 region has the DNA TGTGCCAGCAGCACTAGCGGGAGCTCGGGGAGCTCCTACAATGAGCAGTTCTTC. It codes for CASSTSGSSGSSYNEQFF.

In its sample, this clone was seen a few times. V usage is TRBV6-4 and J usage is TRBJ2-1; D not certain. The CDR3 totals 13 residues. V lost 0 bases to trimming and J lost 5 bases, with 5 bases between them. The V gene's germline CDR1 is MRHNA and CDR2 SNTAGT. The CDR3 loop is CASSDSDDNEQFF. In nucleotides, the CDR3 is TGTGCCAGCAGTGACTCGGACGACAATGAGCAGTTCTTC.

The chain is built from TRBV5-1 and TRBJ2-3, with a weak D call TRBD1 (7 bases). This CDR3 contains 17 residues. In germline, CDR1 is SGHRS, CDR2 YFSETQ. The germline V and J ends were trimmed by 0 bases and 2 bases, with 16 bases remaining between them. The CDR3 region has the DNA TGCGCCAGCAGCTTGGGGGAGGACAGGAGACTCACAGATACGCAGTATTTT. It specifies CASSLGEDRRLTDTQYF.